The 26 T cell receptor beta chains listed next were all sequenced from one sample in a study of CD8+ T cells in alopecia areata. Following RNA extraction, reverse transcription yielded cDNA that acted as the sequencing template. Only in-frame clones appear in the TCRdb table, and some are missing; sequencing was by immunoSEQ multiplex PCR. Among 170,000 or so clones listed, over 50% were seen once. This specimen was CD4+ T cells sorted from blood, taken at week 0. The origin of the receptors is a human donor with alopecia areata.

V gene TRBV18 combines with J gene TRBJ2-7, with D hard to call. There are 15 residues in the CDR3. The ends were cut back, 0 bases at V and 1 base at J, with 10 bases in the middle. The germline V gene encodes CDR1 KGHSH and CDR2 LQKENI. The CDR3 region has the DNA TGTGCCAGCTCACCACCCGGATTAAGTTCCTACGAGCAGTACTTC. This codes for CASSPPGLSSYEQYF.

This clone has only a few counts. The chain uses TRBV13 and TRBJ1-6; D not certain. CDR1 and CDR2 from the germline V gene are PRHDT and FYEKMQ (reference sequence). V was cut by 2 bases and J by 9 bases, with 17 bases left in between. The CDR3 sequence is 16 residues long. Here the CDR3 reads CASSLRGGGVISPLHF. The CDR3 DNA sequence: TGTGCCAGCAGCTTAAGAGGTGGCGGGGTTATTTCACCCCTCCACTTT.

Comment on this clone: Additional DNA sequences in this sample encode the identical CDR3. The chain links TRBV6-5 to TRBJ1-1, with D hard to call. Germline values: CDR1 MNHEY, CDR2 SVGAGI. V was shortened by 2 bases and J by 1 base, with 5 bases between the two germline ends. CDR3 length: 13 residues. The CDR3 coding sequence is TGTGCCAGCAGTTACCTGGGGAACACTGAAGCTTTCTTT. The encoded protein is CASSYLGNTEAFF.

This clone was detected a few times. V gene TRBV6-5 combines with J gene TRBJ1-6; tentatively, D is TRBD1 (5 bases). V lost 6 bases and J 9 bases, leaving 15 bases between the germline ends. There are 14 residues in the CDR3. Per the germline V gene, CDR1 is MNHEY and CDR2 is SVGAGI. The CDR3 loop is CASRPERGASPLHF. In DNA form, the CDR3 reads TGTGCCAGCAGACCTGAGAGAGGGGCTTCACCCCTCCACTTT.

This clone has just a few counts. The rearrangement joins TRBV5-1 to TRBJ1-1, with TRBD1 identical over 7 bases. Germline V gene sequence: CDR1 SGHRS, CDR2 YFSETQ. The CDR3 runs to 14 residues. J gave up 3 bases and V 3 bases, and 5 bases lay outside the gene matches. CDR3 coding DNA: TGCGCCAGCAGCTGGGACAGTTATGACACTGAAGCTTTCTTT. Protein: CASSWDSYDTEAFF.

The chain uses TRBV27 and TRBJ1-2, with 7 bases that match TRBD1. Germline CDR1 is MNHEY and CDR2 is SMNVEV (reference sequence). This CDR3 has 14 amino acids. Trimming at V came to 3 bases and at J to 2 bases, leaving 3 bases not matched to a gene. The CDR3 region is CASSLAGGNYGYTF. The CDR3 DNA follows: TGTGCCAGCAGTTTGGCAGGGGGAAACTATGGCTACACCTTC.

The rearrangement links TRBV4-1 to TRBJ2-1, with 8 positions matching TRBD2. Germline lookup yields CDR1 MGHRA and CDR2 YSYEKL. Trimming cost V 8 bases and J 8 bases; bases outside gene matches: 20. There are 17 residues in the CDR3. The CDR3 region is CASASLMRAGGNDEQFF. As DNA, the CDR3 is TGCGCCAGCGCATCTTTAATGAGGGCGGGGGGAAACGATGAGCAGTTCTTC.

The chain combines TRBV13 with TRBJ2-1; D unresolved. Trimming removed 1 base from V and 7 bases from J, with 8 bases in between. The CDR3 is made up of 13 amino acids. Germline loops: CDR1 PRHDT, CDR2 FYEKMQ (reference sequence). CDR3 protein: CASSLVVGNEQFF. The CDR3 region has the DNA TGTGCCAGCAGCTTAGTGGTGGGTAATGAGCAGTTCTTC.

This clone came up once. The rearrangement links TRBV14 to TRBJ1-2; perhaps TRBD1 as D (6 bases). Germline loops: CDR1 SGHDN, CDR2 FVKESK. Trimming removed 3 bases from V and 13 bases from J, with 12 bases in between. This CDR3 is built from 11 residues. The CDR3 bases are TGTGCCAGCAGCCATGTTACAGGGTTCACCTTC. Protein sequence: CASSHVTGFTF.

On this clone: The identical CDR3 is also encoded by other nucleotide sequences in the sample. V and J are TRBV29-1 and TRBJ2-5; D is undetermined. The CDR3 is made up of 12 amino acids. CDR1 is SQVTM and CDR2 is ANQGSEA in the germline V gene. V dropped 0 bases and J dropped 2 bases, with 4 bases sitting between them. CDR3 DNA sequence: TGCAGCGTTGAAGAAGGGCAAGAGACCCAGTACTTC. It encodes CSVEEGQETQYF.

V gene TRBV14 combines with J gene TRBJ1-2; tentative D call: TRBD1 (5 bases). The CDR3 sequence is 14 residues long. Trimming removed 4 bases from V and 4 bases from J, with 13 bases in between. Germline assignment: CDR1 SGHDN and CDR2 FVKESK. CDR3 sequence (DNA): TGTGCCAGCAGCCTCAGAAGGCAGGGCTATGGCTACACCTTC. Protein sequence: CASSLRRQGYGYTF.

This rearrangement joins TRBV25-1 to TRBJ2-6; D possibly uses TRBD1 or TRBD2 (5 bases each). Germline V gene data show CDR1 as MGHDK and CDR2 as SYGVNS. V was trimmed by 3 bases and J by 2 bases, leaving 11 bases between them. The length of the CDR3 is 16 residues. For the CDR3, the DNA is TGTGCCAGCAGTGAGAGGGGTAGAACTGGGGCCAACGTCCTGACTTTC. This encodes CASSERGRTGANVLTF. The full variable domain, its missing parts supplied by reference TRBV25-1 and TRBJ2-6, is EADIYQTPRYLVIGTGKKITLECSQTMGHDKMYWYQQDPGMELHLIHYSYGVNSTEKGDLSSESTVSRIRTEHFPLTLESARPSHTSQYLCASSERGRTGANVLTFGAGSRLTVL.

This clone has only one observation. This chain joins TRBV29-1 and TRBJ1-2; D gene ambiguous. Germline V gene lookup returns CDR1 SQVTM and CDR2 ANQGSEA. Trimming took 3 bases from V and 3 from J, leaving 11 bases between them. The CDR3 is 13 amino acids. The CDR3 region is CSVDRSEDYGYTF. The CDR3 DNA is TGCAGCGTTGATAGGAGCGAAGACTATGGCTACACCTTC.

This clone was counted only a few times. The V call is TRBV29-1, the J call TRBJ2-3; D unresolved. This CDR3 is 13 amino acids long. Germline lookup yields CDR1 SQVTM and CDR2 ANQGSEA. V was trimmed by 7 bases and J by 4 bases, leaving 15 bases between them. The CDR3 nucleotides read TGCAGCGCCGGTGCCCAATACGCAGATACGCAGTATTTT. This codes for CSAGAQYADTQYF.

DNA of the CDR3: TGTGCCAGCAGCTTAGCGCTGGCAGAAAAAGGTTACGAGCAGTACTTC. It encodes CASSLALAEKGYEQYF. The chain combines TRBV7-9 with TRBJ2-7; the D is unclear. The CDR3 loop spans 16 amino acids. The V end was cut by 0 bases, the J end by 4 bases, with 16 bases between. The V gene's germline CDR1 is SEHNR and CDR2 FQNEAQ (reference sequence).

The V call is TRBV4-1, the J call TRBJ1-5, with D hard to call. The CDR3 spans 13 residues. Trimming pared 1 base from V and 4 bases from J, leaving 5 bases between. Germline loops: CDR1 MGHRA, CDR2 YSYEKL. For the CDR3, the DNA is TGCGCCAGCAGCCAAGGGAAGAATCAGCCCCAGCATTTT. It is translated as CASSQGKNQPQHF.

This chain links TRBV5-6 with TRBJ1-4, with 7 bases lining up with TRBD1. CDR3 length: 16 amino acids. The junction had 6 bases not matched to a gene; V was cut back by 0 bases and J by 4 bases. Germline V CDR1 and CDR2: SGHDT, YYEEEE. The CDR3 here is CASSLAGTAINEKLFF. For the CDR3, the DNA is TGTGCCAGCAGCTTGGCCGGGACAGCCATTAATGAAAAACTGTTTTTT.

The table lists this clone with a few counts. The chain carries TRBV29-1 and TRBJ1-1, with unresolved D. This CDR3 spans 10 amino acids. Germline CDR1 and CDR2: SQVTM and ANQGSEA. CDR3 nucleotides: TGCGTCGGTCAGGACACTGAAGCTTTCTTT. It specifies CVGQDTEAFF.

The chain is built from TRBV5-1 and TRBJ1-1; D possibly corresponds to TRBD1 (5 bases). The CDR3 has 13 amino acids. V lost 5 bases and J lost 1, with 9 bases in between. Germline CDR1 SGHRS, CDR2 YFSETQ. CDR3 loop: CASRPDRNTEAFF. CDR3 DNA: TGCGCCAGCAGACCCGACAGGAACACTGAAGCTTTCTTT.

The chain combines TRBV11-2 with TRBJ2-5, with TRBD2 identical over 11 bases. After removal of 1 base from V and 2 bases from J, the junction contained 3 bases not matched to a gene. Germline V CDR1 and CDR2: SGHAT, FQNNGV. This CDR3 spans 16 amino acids. The CDR3 region is CASSLGLAGGQETQYF. The CDR3, as DNA: TGTGCCAGCAGCTTAGGGCTAGCGGGGGGACAAGAGACCCAGTACTTC.

This clone was counted between two and nine times. The V call is TRBV5-1, the J call TRBJ2-1, with 7 bases fitting TRBD2. The V and J ends lost 1 base and 6 bases, in that order; junction bases with no gene match: 1. The germline CDR1 and CDR2 sequences are SGHRS and YFSETQ. CDR3 size: 13 residues. The CDR3 spells CASSLPGGNEQFF. In DNA form, the CDR3 reads TGCGCCAGCAGCTTGCCGGGAGGCAATGAGCAGTTCTTC.

The V and J genes are TRBV18 and TRBJ1-6, with D possibly TRBD1 on 6 matching bases. There are 14 residues in the CDR3. The germline CDR1 and CDR2 sequences are KGHSH and LQKENI. V lost 3 bases and J 9 bases, leaving 12 bases between the germline ends. The CDR3 sequence: CASSPKQGGSPLHF. CDR3 DNA: TGTGCCAGCTCACCCAAACAGGGCGGTTCACCCCTCCACTTT.

The rearrangement links TRBV4-1 to TRBJ2-3; 9 bases match TRBD1. Unmatched junction bases numbered 3, after V lost 4 bases and J lost 4 bases. CDR3 length: 14 amino acids. CDR1 MGHRA and CDR2 YSYEKL come from the germline V gene. This CDR3 is CASSLGQGSDTQYF. The DNA of the CDR3 is TGCGCCAGCAGCCTTGGACAGGGGTCAGATACGCAGTATTTT.

The rearrangement joins TRBV7-8 to TRBJ1-5, with TRBD1 as a possible D gene (5 bases). Germline V gives CDR1 SGHVS, CDR2 FQNEAQ. Between the trimmed V and J ends, which lost 3 bases and 2 bases, there was a span of 8 bases. CDR3 size: 14 residues. The CDR3 loop reads CASSFGARNQPQHF. CDR3 in DNA: TGTGCCAGCAGCTTCGGGGCCCGCAATCAGCCCCAGCATTTT.

This clone showed up just a few times. In DNA form, the CDR3 reads TGCGCCAGCAGCTCCTCTGACTACGAGCAGTACTTC. Its protein is CASSSSDYEQYF. The chain links TRBV5-1 to TRBJ2-7; D call uncertain. The CDR3 has 12 amino acids. V dropped 3 bases and J dropped 3 bases, with 7 bases sitting between them. The V gene's germline CDR1 is SGHRS and CDR2 YFSETQ.

The chain carries TRBV25-1 and TRBJ2-5, with TRBD2 identical over 8 bases. The V gene end was trimmed by 7 bases and the J gene end by 5 bases; junction bases not matched to a gene: 6. Germline V gives CDR1 MGHDK, CDR2 SYGVNS. There are 13 residues in the CDR3. The CDR3, as DNA: TGTGCCAGCAAACGGGGGGGCGGGGAGACCCAGTACTTC. The encoded protein is CASKRGGGETQYF.